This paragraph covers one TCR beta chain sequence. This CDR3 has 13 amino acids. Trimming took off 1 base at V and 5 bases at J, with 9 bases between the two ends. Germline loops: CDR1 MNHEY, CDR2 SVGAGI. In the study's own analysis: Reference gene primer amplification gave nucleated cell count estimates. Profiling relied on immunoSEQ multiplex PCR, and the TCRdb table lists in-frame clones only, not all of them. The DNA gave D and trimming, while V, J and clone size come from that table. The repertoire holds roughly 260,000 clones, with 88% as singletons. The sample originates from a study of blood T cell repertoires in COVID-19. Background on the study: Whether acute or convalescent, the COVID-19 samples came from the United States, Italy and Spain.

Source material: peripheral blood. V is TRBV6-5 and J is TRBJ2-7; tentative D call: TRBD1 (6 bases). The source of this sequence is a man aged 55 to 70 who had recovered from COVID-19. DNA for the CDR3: TGTGCCAGCAGTTACTTAAGGGGGAACGAGCAGTACTTC. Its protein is CASSYLRGNEQYF.